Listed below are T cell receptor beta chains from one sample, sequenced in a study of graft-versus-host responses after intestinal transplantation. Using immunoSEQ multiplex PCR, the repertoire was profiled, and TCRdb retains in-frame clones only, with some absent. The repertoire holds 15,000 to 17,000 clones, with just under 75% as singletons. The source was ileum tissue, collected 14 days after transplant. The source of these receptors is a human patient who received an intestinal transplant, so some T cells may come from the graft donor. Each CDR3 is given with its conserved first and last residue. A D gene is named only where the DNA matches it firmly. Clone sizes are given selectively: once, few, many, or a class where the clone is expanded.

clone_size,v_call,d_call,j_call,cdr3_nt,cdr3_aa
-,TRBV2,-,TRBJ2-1,TGTGCCAGCAGTGACGGTCGTTTATCCTACAATGAGCAGTTCTTC,CASSDGRLSYNEQFF
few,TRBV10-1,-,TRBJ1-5,TGCGCCAGCAGGACAGCGAATCAGCCCCAGCATTTT,CASRTANQPQHF
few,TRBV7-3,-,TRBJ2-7,TGTGCCAGCAGCTTAGATCAGGGAGTTCTACCCTACGAGCAGTACTTC,CASSLDQGVLPYEQYF
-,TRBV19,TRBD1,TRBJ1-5,TGTGCCAGTGGCTGGGGACAGGGGGATCAGCCCCAGCATTTT,CASGWGQGDQPQHF
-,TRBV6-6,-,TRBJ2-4,TGTGCCAGCTCAAATAGGCGACCCGAGGGCATTCAGTACTTC,CASSNRRPEGIQYF
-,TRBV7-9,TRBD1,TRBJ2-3,TGTGCCAGCAGCTTCGACGGGACAGGGGGCGGGACAGATACGCAGTATTTT,CASSFDGTGGGTDTQYF
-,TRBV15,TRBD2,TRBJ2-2,TGTGCCACCAGCAGAGATTTTGCTAGCGGGAGAACCGGGGAGCTGTTTTTT,CATSRDFASGRTGELFF
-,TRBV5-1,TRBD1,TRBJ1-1,TGCGCCAGCAGCCCGGGACAGGCGGCGGCATTGAACACTGAAGCTTTCTTT,CASSPGQAAALNTEAFF
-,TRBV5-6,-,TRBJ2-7,TGTGCCAGCAGCTTTGTCCACTCCTACGAGCAGTACTTC,CASSFVHSYEQYF
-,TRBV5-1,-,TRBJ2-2,TGCGCCAGCAGCCCTCTAGAGTCCGGGGAGCTGTTTTTT,CASSPLESGELFF